This T cell receptor (beta chain) was profiled in a study of regulatory T cells in long-lasting Graves disease. Looking at the study overall: Patients with persistent Graves' disease had over 5 years of antithyroid drugs and persistent TSH receptor antibodies. Regarding the study as a whole: Persistent disease favored TRBV28, TRBJ1-2 and TRBJ2-5.

As to this clonotype: Its specificity is unknown. This could be a read error, since a much larger clone is one nucleotide away.

Through Arm-PCR of CDR3 regions and iRepertoire HTBI primers, TCR beta libraries were built. TCRdb re-called the multiplex PCR reads through MiXCR, storing one row per CDR3 protein. Of about 470,000 distinct CDR3 sequences in the sample, about a fifth were seen once. The CDR3 contains 14 residues. Germline V CDR1 and CDR2: DFQATT, SNEGSKA (reference sequence). With 6 bases removed from V and 7 bases from J, the gap between germline ends came to 22 bases. Indicated time point: persistent/refractory GD, antithyroid drugs over 5 years with positive TRAb. Isolated PBMC RNA provided the starting material for the TCR library.

The sequencing here drew on peripheral blood mononuclear cells (PBMCs), taken when the disease was refractory, from a patient treated with antithyroid drugs. The V gene is TRBV20-1, the J gene TRBJ2-7, with D tentatively TRBD1 or TRBD2 (5 bases each). This clonotype was obtained from a female donor with Graves disease. This CDR3 is CSASSRDVPFEQYF. The CDR3 coding sequence is TGCAGTGCCTCCAGCCGGGACGTTCCGTTTGAGCAGTACTTC.